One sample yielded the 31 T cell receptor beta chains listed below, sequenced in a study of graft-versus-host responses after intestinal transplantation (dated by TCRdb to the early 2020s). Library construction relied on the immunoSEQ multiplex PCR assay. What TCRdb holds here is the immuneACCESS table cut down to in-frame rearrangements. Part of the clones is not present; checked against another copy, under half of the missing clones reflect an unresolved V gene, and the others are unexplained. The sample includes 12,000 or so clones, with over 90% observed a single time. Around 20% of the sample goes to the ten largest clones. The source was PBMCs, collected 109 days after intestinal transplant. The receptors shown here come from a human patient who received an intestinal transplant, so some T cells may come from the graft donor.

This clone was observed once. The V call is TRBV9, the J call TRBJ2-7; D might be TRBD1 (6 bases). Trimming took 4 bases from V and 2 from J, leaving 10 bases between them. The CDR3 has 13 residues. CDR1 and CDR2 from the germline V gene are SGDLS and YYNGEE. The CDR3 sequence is CASSSGQPYEQYF. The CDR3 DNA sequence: TGTGCCAGCAGCTCCGGACAGCCCTACGAGCAGTACTTC. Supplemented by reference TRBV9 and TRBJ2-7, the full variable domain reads DSGVTQTPKHLITATGQRVTLRCSPRSGDLSVYWYQQSLDQGLQFLIQYYNGEERAKGNILERFSAQQFPDLHSELNLSSLELGDSALYFCASSSGQPYEQYFGPGTRLTVT.

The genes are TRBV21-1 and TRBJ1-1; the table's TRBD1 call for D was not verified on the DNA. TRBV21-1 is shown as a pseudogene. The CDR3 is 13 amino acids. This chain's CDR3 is CASSRQTNTEAFF. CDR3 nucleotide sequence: TGTGCCAGCAGCAGACAGACGAACACTGAAGCTTTCTTT.

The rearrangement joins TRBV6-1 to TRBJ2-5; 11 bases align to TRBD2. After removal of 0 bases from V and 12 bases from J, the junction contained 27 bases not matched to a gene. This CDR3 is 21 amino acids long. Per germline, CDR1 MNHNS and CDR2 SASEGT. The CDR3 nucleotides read TGTGCCAGCAGTGAAGCCTCCCCATGGGCTAGCGGGGGGCGGCGGCCGCAGAAGAAGTACTTC. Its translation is CASSEASPWASGGRRPQKKYF.

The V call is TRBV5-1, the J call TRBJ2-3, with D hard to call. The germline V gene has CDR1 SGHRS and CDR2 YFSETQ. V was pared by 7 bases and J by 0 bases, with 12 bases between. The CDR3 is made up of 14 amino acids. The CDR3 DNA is TGCGCCAGCGCCATTAAACCGAGCACAGATACGCAGTATTTT. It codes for CASAIKPSTDTQYF.

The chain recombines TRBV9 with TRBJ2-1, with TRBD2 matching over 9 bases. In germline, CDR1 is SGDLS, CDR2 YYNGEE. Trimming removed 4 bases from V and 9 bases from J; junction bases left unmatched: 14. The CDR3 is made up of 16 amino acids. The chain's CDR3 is CASSPRGSGRNGEQFF. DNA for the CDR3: TGTGCCAGCAGCCCCCGGGGTAGCGGGAGAAACGGTGAGCAGTTCTTC.

The CDR3 DNA reads as TGTGCCAGTAGTATAATCTCCCTGGGCACGAATACGCAGTATTTT. Its translation is CASSIISLGTNTQYF. This chain links TRBV19 with TRBJ2-3; D call uncertain. Germline V gene data show CDR1 as LNHDA and CDR2 as SQIVND (reference sequence). The CDR3 runs 15 residues. Trimming removed 2 bases at V and 7 bases at J, with 16 bases between.

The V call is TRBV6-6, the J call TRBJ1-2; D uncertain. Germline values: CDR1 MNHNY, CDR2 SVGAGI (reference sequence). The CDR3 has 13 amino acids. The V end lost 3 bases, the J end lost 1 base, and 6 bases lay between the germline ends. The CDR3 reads CASSYVNNYGYTF. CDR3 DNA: TGTGCCAGCAGTTATGTAAATAACTATGGCTACACCTTC.

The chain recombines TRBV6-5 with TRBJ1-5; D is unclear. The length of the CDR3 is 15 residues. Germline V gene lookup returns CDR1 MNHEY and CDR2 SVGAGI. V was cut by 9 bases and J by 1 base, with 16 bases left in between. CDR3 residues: CARPKIENSNQPQHF. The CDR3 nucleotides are TGTGCCAGACCCAAGATAGAGAACAGCAATCAGCCCCAGCATTTT.

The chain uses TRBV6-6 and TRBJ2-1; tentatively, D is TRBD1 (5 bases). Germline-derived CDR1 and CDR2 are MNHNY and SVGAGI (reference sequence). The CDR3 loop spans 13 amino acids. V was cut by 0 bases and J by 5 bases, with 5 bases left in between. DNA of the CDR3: TGTGCCAGCAGTTACTCAGGGGACAATGAGCAGTTCTTC. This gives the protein CASSYSGDNEQFF.

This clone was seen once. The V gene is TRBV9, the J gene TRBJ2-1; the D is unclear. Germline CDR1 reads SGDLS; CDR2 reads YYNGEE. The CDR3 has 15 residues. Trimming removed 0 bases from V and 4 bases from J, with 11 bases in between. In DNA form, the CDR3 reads TGTGCCAGCAGCGTAGGTCCAGCCGGGTACAATGAGCAGTTCTTC. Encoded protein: CASSVGPAGYNEQFF.

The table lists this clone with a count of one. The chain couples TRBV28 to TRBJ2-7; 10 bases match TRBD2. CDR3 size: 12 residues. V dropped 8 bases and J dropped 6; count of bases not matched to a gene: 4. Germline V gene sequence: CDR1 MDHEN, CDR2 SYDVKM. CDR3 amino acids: CASLAGAGEQYF. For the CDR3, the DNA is TGTGCCAGCCTAGCGGGAGCGGGCGAGCAGTACTTC.

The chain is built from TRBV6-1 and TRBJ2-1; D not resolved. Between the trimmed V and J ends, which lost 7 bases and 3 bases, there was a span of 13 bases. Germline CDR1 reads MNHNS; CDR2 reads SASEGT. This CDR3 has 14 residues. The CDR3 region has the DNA TGTGCCAGCAAGGAGAGTCTGTTCTACAATGAGCAGTTCTTC. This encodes CASKESLFYNEQFF.

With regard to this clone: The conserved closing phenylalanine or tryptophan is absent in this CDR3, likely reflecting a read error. CDR3 residues: CASSPRQGGVVIYGYTL. The CDR3 DNA sequence: TGTGCCAGCAGCCCTCGCCAAGGGGGGGTGGTTATCTATGGCTACACCCTC. The chain has TRBV4-2 and TRBJ1-2; D might be TRBD1 (6 bases). In germline, CDR1 is LGHNA, CDR2 YNFKEQ. This CDR3 region has 17 residues. V was clipped by 4 bases and J by 4 bases, with 22 bases between them.

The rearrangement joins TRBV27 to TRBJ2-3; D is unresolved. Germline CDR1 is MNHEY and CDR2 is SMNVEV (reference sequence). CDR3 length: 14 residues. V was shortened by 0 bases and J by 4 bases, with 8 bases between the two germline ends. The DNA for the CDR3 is TGTGCCAGCAGTTTATCCGGGCGCCCAGATACGCAGTATTTT. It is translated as CASSLSGRPDTQYF.

CDR3 in DNA: TGCAGCGTGGGGACTAGCGGGAGCCTCCTCTACAATGAGCAGTTCTTC. As protein: CSVGTSGSLLYNEQFF. The chain is built from TRBV29-1 and TRBJ2-1; 14 bases align to TRBD2. Trimming at V came to 6 bases and at J to 3 bases, leaving 7 bases not matched to a gene. CDR1 is SQVTM, CDR2 ANQGSEA, per germline. This CDR3 is 16 amino acids long.

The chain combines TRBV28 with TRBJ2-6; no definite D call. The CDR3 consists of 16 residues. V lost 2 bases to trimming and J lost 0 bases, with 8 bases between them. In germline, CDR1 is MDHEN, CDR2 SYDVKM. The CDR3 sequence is CASSLQRASGANVLTF. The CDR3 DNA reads TGTGCCAGCAGTTTACAACGGGCCTCTGGGGCCAACGTCCTGACTTTC. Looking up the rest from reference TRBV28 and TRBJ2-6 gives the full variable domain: DVKVTQSSRYLVKRTGEKVFLECVQDMDHENMFWYRQDPGLGLRLIYFSYDVKMKEKGDIPEGYSVSREKKERFSLILESASTNQTSMYLCASSLQRASGANVLTFGAGSRLTVL.

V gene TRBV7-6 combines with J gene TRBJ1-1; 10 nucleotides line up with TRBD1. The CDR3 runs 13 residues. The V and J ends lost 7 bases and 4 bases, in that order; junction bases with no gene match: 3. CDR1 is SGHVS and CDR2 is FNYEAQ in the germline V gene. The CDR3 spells CASIRTGGTEAFF. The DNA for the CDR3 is TGTGCCAGCATTCGGACAGGGGGCACTGAAGCTTTCTTT. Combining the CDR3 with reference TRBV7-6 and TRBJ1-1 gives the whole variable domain GAGVSQSPRYKVTKRGQDVALRCDPISGHVSLYWYRQALGQGPEFLTYFNYEAQQDKSGLPNDRFSAERPEGSISTLTIQRTEQRDSAMYRCASIRTGGTEAFFGQGTRLTVV.

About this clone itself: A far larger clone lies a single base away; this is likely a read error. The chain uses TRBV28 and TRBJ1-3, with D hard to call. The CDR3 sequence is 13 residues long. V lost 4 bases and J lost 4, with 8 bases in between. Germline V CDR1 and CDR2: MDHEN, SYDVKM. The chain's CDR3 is CASSSIRGNTIYF. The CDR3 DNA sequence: TGTGCCAGCAGTTCCATCAGGGGAAACACCATATATTTT.

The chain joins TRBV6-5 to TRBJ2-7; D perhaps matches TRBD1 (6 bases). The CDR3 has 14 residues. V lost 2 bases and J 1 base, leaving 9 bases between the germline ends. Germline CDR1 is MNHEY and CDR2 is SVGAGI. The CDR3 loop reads CASSYLQGSYEQYF. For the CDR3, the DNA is TGTGCCAGCAGTTACCTACAGGGTTCCTACGAGCAGTACTTC.

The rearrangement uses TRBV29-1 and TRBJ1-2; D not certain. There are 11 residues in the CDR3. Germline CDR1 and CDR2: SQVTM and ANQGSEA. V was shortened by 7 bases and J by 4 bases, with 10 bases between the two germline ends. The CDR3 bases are TGCAGCGGGGCTGGCGGCTATGGCTACACCTTC. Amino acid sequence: CSGAGGYGYTF. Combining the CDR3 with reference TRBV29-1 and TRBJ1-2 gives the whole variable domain SAVISQKPSRDICQRGTSLTIQCQVDSQVTMMFWYRQQPGQSLTLIATANQGSEATYESGFVIDKFPISRPNLTFSTLTVSNMSPEDSSIYLCSGAGGYGYTFGSGTRLTVV.

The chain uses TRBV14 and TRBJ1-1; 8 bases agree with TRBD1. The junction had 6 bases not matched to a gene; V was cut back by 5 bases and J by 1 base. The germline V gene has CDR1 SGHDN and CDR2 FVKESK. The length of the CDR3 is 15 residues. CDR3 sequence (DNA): TGTGCCAGCAGCGTTCAGGGGGCGGGGAACACTGAAGCTTTCTTT. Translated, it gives CASSVQGAGNTEAFF.

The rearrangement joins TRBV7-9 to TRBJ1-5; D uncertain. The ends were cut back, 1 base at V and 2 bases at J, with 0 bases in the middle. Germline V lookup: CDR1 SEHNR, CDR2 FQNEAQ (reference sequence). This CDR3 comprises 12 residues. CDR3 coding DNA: TGTGCCAGCAGCTTAGGCAATCAGCCCCAGCATTTT. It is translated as CASSLGNQPQHF.

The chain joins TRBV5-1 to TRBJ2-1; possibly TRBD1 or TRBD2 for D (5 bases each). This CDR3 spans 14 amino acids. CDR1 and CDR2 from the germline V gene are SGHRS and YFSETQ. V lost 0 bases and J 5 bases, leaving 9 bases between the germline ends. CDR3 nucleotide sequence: TGCGCCAGCAGCTTGGGGGGGTGGAACAATGAGCAGTTCTTC. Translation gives CASSLGGWNNEQFF.

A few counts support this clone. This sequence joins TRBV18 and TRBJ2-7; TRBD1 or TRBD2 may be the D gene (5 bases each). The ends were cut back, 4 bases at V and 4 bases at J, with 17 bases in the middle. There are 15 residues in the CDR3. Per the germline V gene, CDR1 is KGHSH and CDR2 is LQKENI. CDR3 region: CASSRAPGTDYEQYF. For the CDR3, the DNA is TGTGCCAGCTCACGGGCACCCGGGACGGATTACGAGCAGTACTTC. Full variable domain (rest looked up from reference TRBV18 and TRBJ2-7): NAGVMQNPRHLVRRRGQEARLRCSPMKGHSHVYWYRQLPEEGLKFMVYLQKENIIDESGMPKERFSAEFPKEGPSILRIQQVVRGDSAAYFCASSRAPGTDYEQYFGPGTRLTVT.

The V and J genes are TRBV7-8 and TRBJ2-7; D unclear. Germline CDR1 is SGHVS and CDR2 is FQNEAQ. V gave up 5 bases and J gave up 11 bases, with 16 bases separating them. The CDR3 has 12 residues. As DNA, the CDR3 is TGTGCCAGCAGCCCAACGGGCAGTGGAGAGTACTTC. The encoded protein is CASSPTGSGEYF.

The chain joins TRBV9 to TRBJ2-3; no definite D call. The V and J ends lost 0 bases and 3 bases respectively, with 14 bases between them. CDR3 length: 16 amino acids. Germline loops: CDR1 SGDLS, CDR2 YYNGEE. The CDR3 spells CASSVVGISVTDTQYF. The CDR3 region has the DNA TGTGCCAGCAGCGTAGTCGGCATTAGTGTTACAGATACGCAGTATTTT.

The CDR3 is CASSPPVAVTEAFF. CDR3 nucleotide sequence: TGTGCCAGTAGTCCCCCCGTGGCGGTCACTGAAGCTTTCTTT. The gene calls are TRBV19 and TRBJ1-1, with D hard to call. This CDR3 comprises 14 residues. Germline V gives CDR1 LNHDA, CDR2 SQIVND (reference sequence). Deletions cut 5 bases from V and 4 bases from J, with 14 bases between.

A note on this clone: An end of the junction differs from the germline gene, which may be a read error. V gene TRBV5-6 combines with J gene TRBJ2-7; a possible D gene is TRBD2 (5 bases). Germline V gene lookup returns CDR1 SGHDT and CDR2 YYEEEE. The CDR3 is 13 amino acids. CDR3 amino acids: CASSLSLAYEQCF. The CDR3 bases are TGTGCCAGCAGCTTGAGCCTAGCCTACGAGCAGTGCTTC. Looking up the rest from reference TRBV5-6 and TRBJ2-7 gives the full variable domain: DAGVTQSPTHLIKTRGQQVTLRCSPKSGHDTVSWYQQALGQGPQFIFQYYEEEERQRGNFPDRFSGHQFPNYSSELNVNALLLGDSALYLCASSLSLAYEQCFGPGTRLTVT.

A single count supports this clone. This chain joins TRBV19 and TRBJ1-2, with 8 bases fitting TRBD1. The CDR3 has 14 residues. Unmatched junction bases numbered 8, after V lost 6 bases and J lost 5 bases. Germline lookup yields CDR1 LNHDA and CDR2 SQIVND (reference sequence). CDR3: CASSPGQGRYGYTF. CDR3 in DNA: TGTGCCAGTAGCCCAGGACAGGGACGATATGGCTACACCTTC.

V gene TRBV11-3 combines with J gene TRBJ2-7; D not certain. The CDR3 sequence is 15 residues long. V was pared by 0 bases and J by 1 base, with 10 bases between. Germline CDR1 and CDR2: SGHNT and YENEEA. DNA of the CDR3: TGTGCCAGCAGCTTAGATCAGGTGGCGTCCTACGAGCAGTACTTC. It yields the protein CASSLDQVASYEQYF.

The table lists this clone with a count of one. The CDR3 reads CASLGSEAFF. CDR3 bases: TGTGCCAGCTTGGGTTCTGAAGCTTTCTTT. The J gene is TRBJ1-1, the V gene TRBV6-1; D not resolved. The CDR3 runs to 10 residues. Germline V CDR1 and CDR2: MNHNS, SASEGT. V lost 8 bases and J 6 bases, leaving 7 bases between the germline ends.